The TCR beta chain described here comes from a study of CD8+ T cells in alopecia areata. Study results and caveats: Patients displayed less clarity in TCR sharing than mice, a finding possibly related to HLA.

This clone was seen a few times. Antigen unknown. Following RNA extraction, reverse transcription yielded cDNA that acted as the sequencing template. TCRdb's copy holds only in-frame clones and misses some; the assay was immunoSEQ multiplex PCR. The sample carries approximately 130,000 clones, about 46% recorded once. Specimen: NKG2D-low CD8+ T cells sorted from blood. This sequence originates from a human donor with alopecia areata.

The CDR3 DNA reads TGTGCCAGTAGTGGACAGGGAGACGCCGGGGAGCTGTTTTTT. This codes for CASSGQGDAGELFF. The chain has TRBV19 and TRBJ2-2, with TRBD1 identical over 8 bases. CDR1 is LNHDA and CDR2 is SQIVND in the germline V gene (reference sequence). The CDR3 is 14 amino acids. V gave up 5 bases and J gave up 6 bases; unmatched junction bases: 5.